This TCR beta chain comes out of a study of OX40 agonist ivuxolimab in advanced cancers. A note on the overall study: The costimulatory receptor OX40 (CD134) was targeted by ivuxolimab, a fully human IgG2 agonistic monoclonal antibody. The paper reports the monotherapy dose-escalation portion (N ≈ 50 patients) of the phase I ivuxolimab trial. Prior anti-PD-1, anti-PD-L1 or anti-CTLA-4 therapy was permitted, and checkpoint inhibitors had been received by roughly two fifths of dose-escalation patients. Among the roughly 52 dose-escalation patients, 19 had hepatocellular carcinoma, about 15 melanoma, 9 renal cell carcinoma and 9 head and neck cancer. The dose-escalation cohort was about 86% male with a mean age of about 58 years, ranging from about 23 to 85. Peripheral TCRbeta sequencing was intended to test whether TCR sequence diversity was altered and clonal T-cell expansion was caused by ivuxolimab. Partial responses occurred in three dose-escalation patients: two with cutaneous melanoma and one with hepatocellular carcinoma. Intravenous ivuxolimab was administered to patients every 2 weeks at six dose levels: 0.01, 0.1, 0.3, 1.5, 3 and 10 mg/kg.

Taken from cysteine to phenylalanine, the CDR3 has 15 residues. Only the CDR3 region is kept as DNA, spanning 45 bases read in frame from base 1. V is cut by 0 bases and J by 7 bases, and the space between the germline ends is 13 bases. CDR1 LGHNA and CDR2 YSLEER are derived from the germline V gene. To sequence the TCRbeta CDR3 region, genomic DNA was isolated from the sorted cells. TCRbeta CDR3 regions were sequenced using the immunoSEQ Assay. In TCRdb, the immuneACCESS table is reduced to in-frame sequences with V and J assigned. These tables do not hold every clone; where another copy was compared, an unresolved V gene accounts for under half, and the others remain unexplained. The sample profile shows 30,000 to 40,000 clones; roughly nine tenths of them were found once. 9.1% of the sample comes from the top ten. Patients with autoimmune disease history or receiving systemic immunosuppression were excluded from the trial. Peripheral blood for TCR sequencing was collected from all dose cohorts at baseline, on cycle 4 day 1, and on cycle 7 day 1. Samples came from an open-label, multicenter, first-in-human phase I dose-escalation trial of ivuxolimab. Adults with locally advanced or metastatic melanoma, renal cell carcinoma, hepatocellular carcinoma or head and neck squamous cell carcinoma were enrolled in the trial. Before TCR sequencing, CD4+ T cells and CD8+ T cells were sorted from peripheral blood as separate populations.

Findings and caveats that apply to the study as a whole: The antigen specificity of the peripheral T cells that underwent clonal expansion was not determined. On average, CD8+ T cells showed more expanded clones than CD4+ T cells after ivuxolimab. Low levels of normalized T-cell clonal expansion were also seen in some patients who did not respond. In the 0.1-3.0 mg/kg groups, partial responders had among the lowest normalized peripheral clonal expansion, particularly in CD8+ T cells. At doses of 0.1 to 3.0 mg/kg, clonal expansion of both CD4+ and CD8+ T cells in blood was seen between baseline and week 6.

As concerns this clone: The specificity of this receptor is unknown. No much larger clone exists at a distance of one base, and base qualities are not known.

The sequence joins TRBV4-3 to TRBJ2-1; no confident D gene assignment can be made. The sequencing here drew on CD4+ or CD8+ T cells sorted from blood, taken in a trial of the OX40 agonist ivuxolimab. This TCR derives from an adult with an advanced solid tumor such as melanoma, head and neck, liver or kidney cancer. The CDR3 has the sequence CASSQDGVRQNEQFF. Here is the DNA: TGCGCCAGCAGCCAAGATGGGGTTCGGCAGAATGAGCAGTTCTTC.